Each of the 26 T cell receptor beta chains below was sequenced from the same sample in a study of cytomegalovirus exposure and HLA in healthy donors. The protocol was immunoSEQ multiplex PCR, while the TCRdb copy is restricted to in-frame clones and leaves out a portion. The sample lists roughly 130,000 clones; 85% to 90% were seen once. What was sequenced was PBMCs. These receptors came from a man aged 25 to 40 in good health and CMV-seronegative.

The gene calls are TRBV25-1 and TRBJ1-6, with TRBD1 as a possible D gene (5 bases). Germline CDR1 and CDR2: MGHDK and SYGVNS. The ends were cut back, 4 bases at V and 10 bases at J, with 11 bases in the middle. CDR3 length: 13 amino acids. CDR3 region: CASSAPGNSPLHF. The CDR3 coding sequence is TGTGCCAGCAGTGCCCCAGGGAACTCACCCCTCCACTTT.

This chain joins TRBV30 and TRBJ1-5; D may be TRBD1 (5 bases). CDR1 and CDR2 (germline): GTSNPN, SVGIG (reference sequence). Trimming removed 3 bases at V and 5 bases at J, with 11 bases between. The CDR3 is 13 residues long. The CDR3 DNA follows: TGTGCCTGGAGCAGGGCTGCCCATCAGCCCCAGCATTTT. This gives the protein CAWSRAAHQPQHF.

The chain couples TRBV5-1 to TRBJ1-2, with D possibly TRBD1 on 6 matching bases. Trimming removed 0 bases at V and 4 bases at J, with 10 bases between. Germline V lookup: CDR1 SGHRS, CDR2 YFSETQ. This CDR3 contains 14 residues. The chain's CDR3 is CASSLGDTLYGYTF. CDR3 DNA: TGCGCCAGCAGCTTGGGGGACACCCTCTATGGCTACACCTTC.

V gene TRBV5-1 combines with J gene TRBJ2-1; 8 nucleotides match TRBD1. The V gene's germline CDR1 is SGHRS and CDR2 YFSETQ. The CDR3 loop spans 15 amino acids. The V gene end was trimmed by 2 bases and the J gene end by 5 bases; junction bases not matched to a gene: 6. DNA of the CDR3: TGCGCCAGCAGCTTCACGTTACAGGGGGACAATGAGCAGTTCTTC. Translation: CASSFTLQGDNEQFF.

The CDR3 reads CASGLVTGGTLNEQFF. The CDR3 bases are TGTGCTAGTGGTTTGGTAACAGGGGGGACACTTAATGAGCAGTTCTTC. The J gene is TRBJ2-1, the V gene TRBV12-5, with TRBD1 matching over 8 bases. The V gene's germline CDR1 is LGHNT and CDR2 FRNRAP. V dropped 0 bases and J dropped 7; count of bases not matched to a gene: 8. The CDR3 is 16 amino acids.

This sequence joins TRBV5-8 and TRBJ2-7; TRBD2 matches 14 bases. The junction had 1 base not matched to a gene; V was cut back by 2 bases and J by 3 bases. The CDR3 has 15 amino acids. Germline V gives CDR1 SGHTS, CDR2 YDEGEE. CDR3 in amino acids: CASSFGTSGSYEQYF. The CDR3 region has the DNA TGTGCCAGCAGCTTCGGGACTAGCGGGAGCTACGAGCAGTACTTC.

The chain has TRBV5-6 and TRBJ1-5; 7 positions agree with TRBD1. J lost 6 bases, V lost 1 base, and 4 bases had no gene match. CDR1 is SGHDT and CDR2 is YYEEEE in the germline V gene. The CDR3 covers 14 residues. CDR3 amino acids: CASSLRAGGQPQHF. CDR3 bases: TGTGCCAGCAGCTTGAGGGCAGGGGGTCAGCCCCAGCATTTT.

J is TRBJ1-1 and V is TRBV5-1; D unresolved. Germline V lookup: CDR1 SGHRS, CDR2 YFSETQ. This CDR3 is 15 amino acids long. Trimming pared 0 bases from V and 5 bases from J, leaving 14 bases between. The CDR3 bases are TGCGCCAGCAGCTTGGAGGAGGGAACTTTGACTGAAGCTTTCTTT. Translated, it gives CASSLEEGTLTEAFF.

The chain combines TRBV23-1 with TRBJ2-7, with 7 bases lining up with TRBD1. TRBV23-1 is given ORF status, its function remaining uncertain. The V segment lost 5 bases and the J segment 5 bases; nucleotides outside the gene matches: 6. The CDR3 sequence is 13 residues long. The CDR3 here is CASSARQGHEQYF. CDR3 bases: TGCGCCAGCAGTGCCAGACAGGGCCACGAGCAGTACTTC.

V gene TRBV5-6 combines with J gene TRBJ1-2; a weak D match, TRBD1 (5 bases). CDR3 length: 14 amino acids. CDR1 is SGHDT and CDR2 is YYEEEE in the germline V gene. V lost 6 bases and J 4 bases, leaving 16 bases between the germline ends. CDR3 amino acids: CASKVSGVGYGYTF. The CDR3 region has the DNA TGTGCCAGCAAGGTATCGGGGGTGGGCTATGGCTACACCTTC.

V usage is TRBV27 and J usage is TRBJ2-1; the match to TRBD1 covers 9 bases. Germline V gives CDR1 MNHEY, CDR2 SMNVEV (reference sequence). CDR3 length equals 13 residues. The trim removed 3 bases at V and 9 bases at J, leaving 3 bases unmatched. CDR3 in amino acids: CASSFLQGAEQFF. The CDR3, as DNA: TGTGCCAGCAGTTTTTTACAGGGGGCTGAGCAGTTCTTC.

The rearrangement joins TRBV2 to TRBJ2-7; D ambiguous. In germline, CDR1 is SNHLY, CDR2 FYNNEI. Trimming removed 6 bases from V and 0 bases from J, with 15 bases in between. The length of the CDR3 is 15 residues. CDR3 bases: TGTGCCAGCAGCCGTTCTCAGGCCCACTCCTACGAGCAGTACTTC. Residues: CASSRSQAHSYEQYF.

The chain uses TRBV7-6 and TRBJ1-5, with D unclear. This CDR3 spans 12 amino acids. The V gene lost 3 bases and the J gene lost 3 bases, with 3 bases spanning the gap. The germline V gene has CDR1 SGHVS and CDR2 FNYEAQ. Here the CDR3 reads CASSFLNQPQHF. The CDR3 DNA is TGTGCCAGCAGCTTTCTCAATCAGCCCCAGCATTTT.

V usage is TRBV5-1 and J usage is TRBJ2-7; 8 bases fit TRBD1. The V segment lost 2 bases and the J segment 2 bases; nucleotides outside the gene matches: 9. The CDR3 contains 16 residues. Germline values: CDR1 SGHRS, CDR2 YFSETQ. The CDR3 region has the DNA TGCGCCAGCAGCTTCCCCCAAGGACAGGGCCCCTACGAGCAGTACTTC. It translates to CASSFPQGQGPYEQYF.

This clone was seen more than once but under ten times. The DNA for the CDR3 is TGTGCCAGCAGCGACCGACAGGGGGATCTTGGCGAGCAGTACTTC. Residues: CASSDRQGDLGEQYF. The chain has TRBV5-4 and TRBJ2-7, with 9 bases identical to TRBD1. Germline V gives CDR1 SGHNT, CDR2 YYREEE (reference sequence). Germline trimming cut 4 bases from V and 6 bases from J; bases unmatched to any gene: 11. The CDR3 length is 15 residues.

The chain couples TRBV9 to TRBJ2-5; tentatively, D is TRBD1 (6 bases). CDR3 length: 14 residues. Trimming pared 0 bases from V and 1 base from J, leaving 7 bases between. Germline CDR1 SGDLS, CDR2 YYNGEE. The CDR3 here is CASSVVGAQETQYF. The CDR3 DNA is TGTGCCAGCAGCGTAGTGGGGGCCCAAGAGACCCAGTACTTC.

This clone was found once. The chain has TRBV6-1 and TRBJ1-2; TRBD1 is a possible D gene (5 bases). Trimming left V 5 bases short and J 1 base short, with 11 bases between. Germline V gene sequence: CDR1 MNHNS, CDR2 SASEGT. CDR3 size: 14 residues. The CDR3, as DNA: TGTGCCAGCAGTCAGGGTTGGGGTAACTATGGCTACACCTTC. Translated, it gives CASSQGWGNYGYTF.

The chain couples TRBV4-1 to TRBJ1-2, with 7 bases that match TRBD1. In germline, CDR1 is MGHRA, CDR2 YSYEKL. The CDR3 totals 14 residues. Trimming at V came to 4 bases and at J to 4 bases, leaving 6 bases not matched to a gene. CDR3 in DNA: TGCGCCAGCAGCCCCCTTACAGGGGCCTATGGCTACACCTTC. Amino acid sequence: CASSPLTGAYGYTF.

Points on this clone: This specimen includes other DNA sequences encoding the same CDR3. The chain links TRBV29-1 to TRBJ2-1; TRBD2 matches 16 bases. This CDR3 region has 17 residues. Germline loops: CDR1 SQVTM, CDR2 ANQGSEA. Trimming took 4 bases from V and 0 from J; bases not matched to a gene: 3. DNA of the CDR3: TGCAGCGTTGTGGGACTAGCGGGAGGGAGCTCCTACAATGAGCAGTTCTTC. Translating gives CSVVGLAGGSSYNEQFF.

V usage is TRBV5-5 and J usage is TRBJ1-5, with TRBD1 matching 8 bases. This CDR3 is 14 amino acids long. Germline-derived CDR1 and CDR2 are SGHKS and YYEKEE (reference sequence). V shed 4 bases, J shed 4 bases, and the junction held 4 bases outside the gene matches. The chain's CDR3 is CASSLRQGNQPQHF. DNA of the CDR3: TGTGCCAGCAGCCTACGACAGGGGAATCAGCCCCAGCATTTT.

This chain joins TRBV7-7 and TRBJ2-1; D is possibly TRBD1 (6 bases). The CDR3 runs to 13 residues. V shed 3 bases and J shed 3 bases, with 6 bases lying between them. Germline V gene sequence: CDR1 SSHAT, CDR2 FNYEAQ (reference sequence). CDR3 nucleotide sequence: TGTGCCAGCAGCTTGACAGGCTACAATGAGCAGTTCTTC. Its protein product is CASSLTGYNEQFF.

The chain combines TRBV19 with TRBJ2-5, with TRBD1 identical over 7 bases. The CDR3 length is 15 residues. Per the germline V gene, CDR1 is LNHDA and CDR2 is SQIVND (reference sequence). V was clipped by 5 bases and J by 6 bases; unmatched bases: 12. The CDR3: CASSGHDRVGKTQYF. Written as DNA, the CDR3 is TGTGCCAGTAGTGGACACGACAGGGTCGGAAAGACCCAGTACTTC.

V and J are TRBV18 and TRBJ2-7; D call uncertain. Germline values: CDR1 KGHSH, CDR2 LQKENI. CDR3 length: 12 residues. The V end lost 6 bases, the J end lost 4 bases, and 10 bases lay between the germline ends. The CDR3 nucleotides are TGTGCCAGCTCCCTAGACGGATACGAGCAGTACTTC. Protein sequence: CASSLDGYEQYF.

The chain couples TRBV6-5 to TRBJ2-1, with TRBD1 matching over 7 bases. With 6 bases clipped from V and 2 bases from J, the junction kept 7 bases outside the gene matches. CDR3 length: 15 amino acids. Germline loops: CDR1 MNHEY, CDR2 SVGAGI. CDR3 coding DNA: TGTGCCAGCAGCCCTAACAGGGGTCCCTACAATGAGCAGTTCTTC. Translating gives CASSPNRGPYNEQFF.

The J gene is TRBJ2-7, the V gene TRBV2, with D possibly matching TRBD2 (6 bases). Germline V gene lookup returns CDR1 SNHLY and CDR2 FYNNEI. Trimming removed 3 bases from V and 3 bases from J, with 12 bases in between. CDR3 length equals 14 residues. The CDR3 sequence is CASSDKGGIYEQYF. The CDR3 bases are TGTGCCAGCAGTGATAAGGGCGGGATCTACGAGCAGTACTTC. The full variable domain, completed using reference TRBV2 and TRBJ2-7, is EPEVTQTPSHQVTQMGQEVILRCVPISNHLYFYWYRQILGQKVEFLVSFYNNEISEKSEIFDDQFSVERPDGSNFTLKIRSTKLEDSAMYFCASSDKGGIYEQYFGPGTRLTVT.

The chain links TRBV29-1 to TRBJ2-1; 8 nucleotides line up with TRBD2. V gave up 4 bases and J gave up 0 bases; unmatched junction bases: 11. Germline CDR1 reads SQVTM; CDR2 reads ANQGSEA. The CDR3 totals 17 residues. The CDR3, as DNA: TGCAGCGTTGTGGGGCTAGCGGGCCGACCCTCCTACAATGAGCAGTTCTTC. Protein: CSVVGLAGRPSYNEQFF.